These 18 T cell receptor beta chains were sequenced from one sample in a study of siplizumab effects on memory and regulatory T cells. Measured with immunoSEQ multiplex PCR; TCRdb has only the in-frame clones, and not every one. The sample holds more than 85,000 clones, about 93% seen once. Material for sequencing was CD4+ T cells sorted from blood. Receptors were obtained from a human donor in good health.

The chain uses TRBV5-1 and TRBJ1-1, with 9 bases that match TRBD1. Germline lookup yields CDR1 SGHRS and CDR2 YFSETQ. V lost 2 bases and J lost 4; bases outside the gene matches: 3. The CDR3 runs to 14 residues. CDR3 sequence reads: CASSFTGGLTEAFF. DNA for the CDR3: TGCGCCAGCAGCTTTACAGGGGGCCTCACTGAAGCTTTCTTT. The variable domain in full, completed from reference TRBV5-1 and TRBJ1-1, reads KAGVTQTPRYLIKTRGQQVTLSCSPISGHRSVSWYQQTPGQGLQFLFEYFSETQRNKGNFPGRFSGRQFSNSRSEMNVSTLELGDSALYLCASSFTGGLTEAFFGQGTRLTVV.

This rearrangement joins TRBV7-2 to TRBJ2-1, with D possibly TRBD2 on 6 matching bases. V dropped 1 base and J dropped 2 bases, with 12 bases sitting between them. CDR1 is SGHTA and CDR2 is FQGNSA in the germline V gene. The CDR3 extends over 16 amino acids. Here the CDR3 reads CASSLVGSSAYNEQFF. CDR3 coding DNA: TGTGCCAGCAGCTTAGTGGGATCTAGCGCCTACAATGAGCAGTTCTTC.

The V gene is TRBV7-3, the J gene TRBJ2-5; 9 nucleotides align to TRBD1. V lost 0 bases to trimming and J lost 3 bases; unmatched junction nucleotides: 8. This CDR3 spans 17 amino acids. Germline CDR1 and CDR2: SGHTA and FQGTGA. The CDR3 here is CASSLTYWDREKETQYF. The CDR3, as DNA: TGTGCCAGCAGCTTAACGTATTGGGACAGGGAGAAAGAGACCCAGTACTTC.

This clone was seen just once. The chain recombines TRBV15 with TRBJ1-5; D might be TRBD1 (5 bases). Germline V gene lookup returns CDR1 LNHNV and CDR2 YYDKDF (reference sequence). The length of the CDR3 is 16 residues. V was clipped by 0 bases and J by 5 bases, with 14 bases between them. In nucleotides, the CDR3 is TGTGCCACCAGCAGAGATCTGTGGGCGGGGGATCAGCCCCAGCATTTT. Translating it yields CATSRDLWAGDQPQHF.

The chain joins TRBV10-3 to TRBJ2-7; 8 bases agree with TRBD2. The germline V gene encodes CDR1 ENHRY and CDR2 SYGVKD. Germline trimming cut 8 bases from V and 2 bases from J; bases unmatched to any gene: 8. The CDR3 is 14 residues long. CDR3 protein: CAIADSGDTYEQYF. Written as DNA, the CDR3 is TGTGCCATCGCAGATAGCGGGGACACCTACGAGCAGTACTTC.

The genes are TRBV30 and TRBJ2-2; D tentatively fits TRBD1 or TRBD2 (7 bases each). CDR3 length: 15 amino acids. Trimming removed 3 bases at V and 5 bases at J, with 16 bases between. From germline, CDR1 is GTSNPN and CDR2 SVGIG (reference sequence). The CDR3 is CAWSIGRGGTGELFF. CDR3 in DNA: TGTGCCTGGAGCATCGGCAGGGGGGGGACCGGGGAGCTGTTTTTT.

The rearrangement links TRBV18 to TRBJ1-3; no firm D call. The CDR3 is 15 residues long. V lost 3 bases to trimming and J lost 0 bases, with 9 bases between them. Germline assignment: CDR1 KGHSH and CDR2 LQKENI. The CDR3 bases are TGTGCCAGCTCACCTACACAGAACTCTGGAAACACCATATATTTT. It encodes CASSPTQNSGNTIYF.

V is TRBV9 and J is TRBJ2-1; 8 bases map to TRBD2. The V gene end was trimmed by 1 base and the J gene end by 8 bases; junction bases not matched to a gene: 8. The germline V gene has CDR1 SGDLS and CDR2 YYNGEE. The CDR3 sequence is 15 residues long. CDR3 residues: CASSVFGRAGDEQFF. CDR3 nucleotides: TGTGCCAGCAGCGTATTCGGGAGGGCCGGCGATGAGCAGTTCTTC. The full variable domain, completed using reference TRBV9 and TRBJ2-1, is DSGVTQTPKHLITATGQRVTLRCSPRSGDLSVYWYQQSLDQGLQFLIQYYNGEERAKGNILERFSAQQFPDLHSELNLSSLELGDSALYFCASSVFGRAGDEQFFGPGTRLTVL.

The chain joins TRBV5-4 to TRBJ1-2, with D hard to call. CDR3 size: 15 residues. CDR1 is SGHNT, CDR2 YYREEE, per germline (reference sequence). V was shortened by 1 base and J by 4 bases, with 14 bases between the two germline ends. Here the CDR3 DNA reads TGTGCCAGCAGCTTGAGGCCGGTTATCGGCTATGGCTACACCTTC. Translating it yields CASSLRPVIGYGYTF.

V usage is TRBV5-4 and J usage is TRBJ2-5; D call uncertain. V was clipped by 1 base and J by 4 bases, with 23 bases between them. The germline V gene encodes CDR1 SGHNT and CDR2 YYREEE (reference sequence). This CDR3 is built from 18 residues. As DNA, the CDR3 is TGTGCCAGCAGCTTGATTGTAGGTAGTCTGGCTGTTCTAGAGACCCAGTACTTC. It is translated as CASSLIVGSLAVLETQYF.

The genes are TRBV5-5 and TRBJ1-3; D possibly corresponds to TRBD1 (5 bases). The ends were cut back, 4 bases at V and 4 bases at J, with 12 bases in the middle. The CDR3 totals 14 residues. Germline CDR1 reads SGHKS; CDR2 reads YYEKEE (reference sequence). This chain's CDR3 is CASSSGGIGNTIYF. The CDR3 DNA reads as TGTGCCAGCAGCAGTGGGGGGATCGGAAACACCATATATTTT. The variable domain in full, completed from reference TRBV5-5 and TRBJ1-3, reads DAGVTQSPTHLIKTRGQQVTLRCSPISGHKSVSWYQQVLGQGPQFIFQYYEKEERGRGNFPDRFSARQFPNYSSELNVNALLLGDSALYLCASSSGGIGNTIYFGEGSWLTVV.

The chain is built from TRBV27 and TRBJ2-7; no firm D call. There are 12 residues in the CDR3. Germline V gives CDR1 MNHEY, CDR2 SMNVEV (reference sequence). The germline V and J ends were trimmed by 4 bases and 4 bases, with 8 bases remaining between them. CDR3 loop: CASSSSSYEQYF. The DNA of the CDR3 is TGTGCCAGCAGTTCCTCTTCGTACGAGCAGTACTTC.

This clone was counted a single time. V gene TRBV7-2 combines with J gene TRBJ2-5; D is unclear. V lost 1 base, J lost 4 bases, and 7 bases lay in between. Germline CDR1 is SGHTA and CDR2 is FQGNSA. The CDR3 contains 13 residues. CDR3 region: CASSLGPVETQYF. CDR3 nucleotides: TGTGCCAGCAGCTTAGGCCCCGTAGAGACCCAGTACTTC.

The chain is built from TRBV6-1 and TRBJ1-2; D gene unclear. This CDR3 has 13 residues. CDR1 is MNHNS and CDR2 is SASEGT in the germline V gene. Trimming stripped 0 bases from V and 4 bases from J, with 6 bases between. The CDR3 loop reads CASSEAWIYGYTF. As DNA, the CDR3 is TGTGCCAGCAGTGAAGCTTGGATCTATGGCTACACCTTC.

This chain joins TRBV27 and TRBJ2-7; D might be TRBD1 (5 bases). CDR1 MNHEY and CDR2 SMNVEV come from the germline V gene (reference sequence). The CDR3 runs to 13 residues. V gave up 3 bases and J gave up 0 bases, with 6 bases separating them. The DNA of the CDR3 is TGTGCCAGCAGTTTCCAGGGCTCCTACGAGCAGTACTTC. This gives the protein CASSFQGSYEQYF.

For this clone: This sample also contains other DNA sequences that code for the same CDR3. The chain carries TRBV11-3 and TRBJ2-3; tentative D call: TRBD2 (6 bases). The V end lost 3 bases, the J end lost 3 bases, and 7 bases lay between the germline ends. This CDR3 contains 13 residues. The germline V gene encodes CDR1 SGHNT and CDR2 YENEEA. CDR3 loop: CASSLGGTDTQYF. CDR3 nucleotides: TGTGCCAGCAGCTTGGGGGGAACAGATACGCAGTATTTT.

V and J are TRBV9 and TRBJ1-1; D might be TRBD1 (5 bases). Germline CDR1 SGDLS, CDR2 YYNGEE. V dropped 5 bases and J dropped 12 bases, with 23 bases sitting between them. CDR3 length equals 14 residues. CDR3 sequence reads: CASSQTGTGGVSFF. The CDR3 DNA reads TGTGCCAGCAGTCAAACTGGGACGGGCGGAGTATCTTTCTTT.

The rearrangement links TRBV5-1 to TRBJ2-5, with 7 positions matching TRBD1. This CDR3 has 14 amino acids. Germline assignment: CDR1 SGHRS and CDR2 YFSETQ. With V trimmed by 0 bases and J by 6 bases, 5 bases remained unmatched. The DNA of the CDR3 is TGCGCCAGCAGCTTGGTTGACAGGGAGCAGACCCAGTACTTC. Translating it yields CASSLVDREQTQYF.